Detailed here is one T cell receptor beta chain. The data belong to a study of blood T cell repertoires in COVID-19. As for the study in general: Donors in the United States, Italy and Spain gave samples during acute or convalescent COVID-19.

Germline V gives CDR1 MGHRA, CDR2 YSYEKL. Trimming took 3 bases from V and 2 from J, leaving 16 bases between them. The CDR3 consists of 16 residues. Original processing methods: Estimation of nucleated cell counts relied on the amplification of reference gene primers. Sequencing used immunoSEQ multiplex PCR; TCRdb keeps in-frame clones, though not all of them. V and J calls plus clone size are reproduced from that table; the DNA served to infer D and trimming. The data show approximately 390,000 clones, with around 87% seen just once and approximately 2.5% held by the top ten. This TCR was recovered from a woman in her fifties or sixties with COVID-19, enrolled during active disease. The sample was peripheral blood. This rearrangement joins TRBV4-1 to TRBJ1-1, with D hard to call. The CDR3 is CASSHAPDTINTEAFF. DNA for the CDR3: TGCGCCAGCAGCCACGCACCCGACACAATTAACACTGAAGCTTTCTTT.